Shown below are 12 T cell receptor beta chains from a single sample sequenced in a study of cytomegalovirus exposure and HLA in healthy donors. PCR employed 60 Vbeta and 13 Jbeta primers. Clones were sequenced by immunoSEQ multiplex PCR, and TCRdb holds only the in-frame ones, with some missing. The sample has some 140,000 clones; the top ten hold roughly 1.6%. Material: PBMCs. These receptors originate from a woman in her 40s in good health and CMV-seronegative.

The chain uses TRBV5-4 and TRBJ1-1, with TRBD1 matching over 7 bases. The CDR3 loop spans 14 amino acids. V trimming: 3 bases; J trimming: 4 bases; junction bases outside the gene matches: 6. Germline V gene data show CDR1 as SGHNT and CDR2 as YYREEE (reference sequence). CDR3 loop: CASSSGGVGTEAFF. DNA of the CDR3: TGTGCCAGCAGCTCAGGGGGAGTCGGCACTGAAGCTTTCTTT.

The rearrangement links TRBV29-1 to TRBJ1-1, with D possibly matching TRBD1 (5 bases). Per the germline V gene, CDR1 is SQVTM and CDR2 is ANQGSEA. V lost 4 bases and J lost 1, with 10 bases in between. The CDR3 sequence is 13 residues long. CDR3 coding DNA: TGCAGCGTTGGGGGCCAGGGGAACACTGAAGCTTTCTTT. It yields the protein CSVGGQGNTEAFF.

This sequence joins TRBV25-1 and TRBJ1-1, with 7 bases identical to TRBD1. The trim removed 4 bases at V and 6 bases at J, leaving 5 bases unmatched. This CDR3 has 13 amino acids. CDR1 MGHDK and CDR2 SYGVNS come from the germline V gene. DNA of the CDR3: TGTGCCAGCAGTGTTACAGGGACAGCTGAAGCTTTCTTT. This gives the protein CASSVTGTAEAFF.

In nucleotides, the CDR3 is TGCAGCGCCTCTTGGGAGACTGAAGCTTTCTTT. Its translation is CSASWETEAFF. The rearrangement links TRBV29-1 to TRBJ1-1; D is uncertain. This CDR3 spans 11 amino acids. V was trimmed by 7 bases and J by 5 bases, leaving 11 bases between them. The V gene's germline CDR1 is SQVTM and CDR2 ANQGSEA.

V gene TRBV5-5 combines with J gene TRBJ2-2, with D tentatively TRBD1 (6 bases). Germline V gives CDR1 SGHKS, CDR2 YYEKEE (reference sequence). Trimming removed 7 bases at V and 1 base at J, with 11 bases between. The length of the CDR3 is 14 residues. CDR3 amino acids: CASVRTENTGELFF. The CDR3 DNA sequence: TGTGCCAGCGTACGGACAGAGAACACCGGGGAGCTGTTTTTT.

V usage is TRBV7-2 and J usage is TRBJ1-2, with 8 bases lining up with TRBD1. Germline-derived CDR1 and CDR2 are SGHTA and FQGNSA. Unmatched junction bases numbered 4, after V lost 3 bases and J lost 7 bases. CDR3 size: 13 residues. The DNA for the CDR3 is TGTGCCAGCAGCTTCCAGGGGGCCGCTGGCTACACCTTC. As protein: CASSFQGAAGYTF. Together with reference TRBV7-2 and TRBJ1-2, the CDR3 gives the full variable domain: GAGVSQSPSNKVTEKGKDVELRCDPISGHTALYWYRQSLGQGLEFLIYFQGNSAPDKSGLPSDRFSAERTGGSVSTLTIQRTQQEDSAVYLCASSFQGAAGYTFGSGTRLTVV.

The chain recombines TRBV5-1 with TRBJ2-1; TRBD2 matches at 9 bases. After removal of 4 bases from V and 8 bases from J, the junction contained 7 bases not matched to a gene. CDR3 size: 14 residues. The germline CDR1 and CDR2 sequences are SGHRS and YFSETQ. The CDR3 nucleotides are TGCGCCAGCAGCCTTAGCGGGGGTGGCGATGAGCAGTTCTTC. Amino acids: CASSLSGGGDEQFF.

The chain has TRBV11-3 and TRBJ2-2, with D possibly TRBD2 on 6 matching bases. The germline V and J ends were trimmed by 3 bases and 0 bases, with 11 bases remaining between them. The CDR3 extends over 16 amino acids. Germline CDR1 SGHNT, CDR2 YENEEA. DNA of the CDR3: TGTGCCAGCAGCTTCGGGGGACTTTCGAACACCGGGGAGCTGTTTTTT. It encodes CASSFGGLSNTGELFF.

This chain uses TRBV7-2 with TRBJ1-4; no clear D. Deletions cut 7 bases from V and 0 bases from J, with 12 bases between. Germline V lookup: CDR1 SGHTA, CDR2 FQGNSA. This CDR3 comprises 15 residues. CDR3 sequence reads: CASIAGGTTNEKLFF. As DNA, the CDR3 is TGTGCCAGCATCGCTGGAGGGACAACTAATGAAAAACTGTTTTTT. The entire variable domain, with the rest obtained from reference TRBV7-2 and TRBJ1-4, is as follows: GAGVSQSPSNKVTEKGKDVELRCDPISGHTALYWYRQSLGQGLEFLIYFQGNSAPDKSGLPSDRFSAERTGGSVSTLTIQRTQQEDSAVYLCASIAGGTTNEKLFFGSGTQLSVL.

The CDR3 protein is CATQETGLQETQYF. The CDR3 DNA follows: TGTGCCACGCAAGAGACAGGTCTACAAGAGACCCAGTACTTC. The chain carries TRBV15 and TRBJ2-5, with D possibly matching TRBD1 (6 bases). The CDR3 runs to 14 residues. V was pared by 9 bases and J by 2 bases, with 16 bases between. Germline loops: CDR1 LNHNV, CDR2 YYDKDF (reference sequence).

This chain uses TRBV10-3 with TRBJ1-4; 7 bases are shared with TRBD1. The germline gives CDR1 ENHRY, CDR2 SYGVKD. The CDR3 extends over 15 amino acids. V lost 5 bases to trimming and J lost 8 bases; unmatched junction nucleotides: 11. CDR3 protein: CAISPGGQGGEKLFF. The CDR3 nucleotides read TGTGCCATCAGTCCGGGGGGGCAGGGGGGCGAAAAACTGTTTTTT.

The chain is built from TRBV7-6 and TRBJ2-7; D gene ambiguous. The CDR3 runs to 16 residues. V gave up 1 base and J gave up 0 bases, with 13 bases separating them. Germline values: CDR1 SGHVS, CDR2 FNYEAQ. The CDR3 spells CASSLGAGGLSYEQYF. Here the CDR3 DNA reads TGTGCCAGCAGCTTAGGGGCAGGTGGCCTCTCCTACGAGCAGTACTTC.